This T cell receptor (beta chain) stems from a study of shared clonotypes between healthy human individuals. Across the study: Participating donors consisted of two women and a few men aged 18 to 49.

The repertoire was sequenced with immunoSEQ multiplex PCR; TCRdb's copy has only in-frame clones and lacks some. Of millions of clones detected, 85% to 95% appear once; the ten largest clones hold more than 0.1%. As concerns this clone: Its antigen is as yet unknown.

Overall study findings and caveats: As a rule, naive subsets had a larger estimated richness than memory subsets.

In the CD4+ fraction, cells were divided into CD45RA+ naive and CD45RA-negative memory subsets. The sample comprised naive CD4+ T cells sorted from blood. Subset described: CD45RA+ positively selected. The receptor was derived from a man younger than 35 in good health.

The CDR3 is CASSLVDRENTEAFF. CDR3 sequence (DNA): TGCGCCAGCAGCTTGGTCGACAGGGAGAACACTGAAGCTTTCTTT. J is TRBJ1-1 and V is TRBV5-1; TRBD1 matches 7 bases. V shed 0 bases and J 1 base; nucleotides not matched to a gene: 3. The CDR3 runs 15 residues. CDR1 and CDR2 (germline): SGHRS, YFSETQ.